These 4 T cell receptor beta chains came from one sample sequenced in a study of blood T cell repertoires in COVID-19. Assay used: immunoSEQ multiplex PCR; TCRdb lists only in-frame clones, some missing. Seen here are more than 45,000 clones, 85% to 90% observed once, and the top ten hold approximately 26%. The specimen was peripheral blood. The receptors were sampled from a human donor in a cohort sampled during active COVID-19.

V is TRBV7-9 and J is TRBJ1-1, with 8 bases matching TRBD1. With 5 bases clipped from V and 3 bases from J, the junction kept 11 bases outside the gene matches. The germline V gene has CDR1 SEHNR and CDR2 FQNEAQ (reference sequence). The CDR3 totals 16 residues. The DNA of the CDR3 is TGTGCCAGCAGCCCGACCCAGGGGGCGCGGGACACTGAAGCTTTCTTT. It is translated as CASSPTQGARDTEAFF.

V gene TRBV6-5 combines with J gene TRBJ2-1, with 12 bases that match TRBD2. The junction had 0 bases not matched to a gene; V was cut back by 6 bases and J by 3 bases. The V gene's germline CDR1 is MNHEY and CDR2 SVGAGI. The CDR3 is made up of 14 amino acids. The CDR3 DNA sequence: TGTGCCAGCAGACTAGCGGGAGGCTACAATGAGCAGTTCTTC. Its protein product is CASRLAGGYNEQFF.

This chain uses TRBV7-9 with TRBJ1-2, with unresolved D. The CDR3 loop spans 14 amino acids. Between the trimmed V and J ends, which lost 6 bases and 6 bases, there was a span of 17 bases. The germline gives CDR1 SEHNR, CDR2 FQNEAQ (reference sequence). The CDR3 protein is CASSPLDGFHGYTF. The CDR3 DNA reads TGTGCCAGCAGTCCCCTTGACGGGTTCCATGGCTACACCTTC. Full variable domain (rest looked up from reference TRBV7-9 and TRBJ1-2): DTGVSQNPRHKITKRGQNVTFRCDPISEHNRLYWYRQTLGQGPEFLTYFQNEAQLEKSRLLSDRFSAERPKGSFSTLEIQRTEQGDSAMYLCASSPLDGFHGYTFGSGTRLTVV.

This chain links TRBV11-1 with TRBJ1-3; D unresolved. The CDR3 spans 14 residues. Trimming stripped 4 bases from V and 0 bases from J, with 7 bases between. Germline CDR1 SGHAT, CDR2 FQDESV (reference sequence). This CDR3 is CASSSTISGNTIYF. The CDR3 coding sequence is TGTGCCAGCAGCTCGACAATCTCTGGAAACACCATATATTTT.